This T cell receptor beta chain originates from a study of T cell repertoires in cytomegalovirus infection. In the study overall: Researchers turned to recently identified HLA-C-restricted CMV epitopes as well as well-studied HLA-B-restricted ones. CMV infection and matching HLA type were both indicated by public TCR beta signatures.

The CDR3 has 13 amino acids. CDR1 and CDR2 from the germline V gene are SEHNR and FQNEAQ (reference sequence). The V and J ends lost 8 bases and 6 bases respectively, with 11 bases between them. In its sample, this clonotype was seen a few times. What it binds is unknown. In TCRdb, the reads were re-called with MiXCR into one record per CDR3 protein. The sample includes 680,000 or so distinct CDR3 sequences, roughly 36% of them seen just once. Study results and caveats: Cumulated frequencies of public TCR beta families served to identify carriers of CMV plus the relevant HLA. It was HLA-C-restricted CMV-specific TCR beta clonotypes that dominated the response ex vivo.

This specimen was cultured PBMCs, taken from culture after CMV antigen stimulation. The rearrangement links TRBV7-9 to TRBJ1-6, with a possible D match to TRBD1 (6 bases). The receptor was isolated from a human donor in good health (CMV status not recorded). Some clones in this sample may be carry-over from other donors' samples. The CDR3 coding sequence is TGTGCCAGCGAGTACAGGGCTAATTCACCCCTCCACTTT. Protein: CASEYRANSPLHF.